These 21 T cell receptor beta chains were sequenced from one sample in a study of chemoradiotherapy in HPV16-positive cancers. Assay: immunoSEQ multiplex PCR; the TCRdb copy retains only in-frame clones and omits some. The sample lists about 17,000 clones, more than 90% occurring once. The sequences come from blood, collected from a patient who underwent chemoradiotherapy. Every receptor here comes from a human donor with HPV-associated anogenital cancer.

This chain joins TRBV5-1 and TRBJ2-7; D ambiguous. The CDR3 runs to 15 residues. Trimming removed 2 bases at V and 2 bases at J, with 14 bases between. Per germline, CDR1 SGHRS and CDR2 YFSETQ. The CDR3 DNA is TGCGCCAGCAGCTTAAGTGTAGGGTTCGCCTACGAGCAGTACTTC. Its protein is CASSLSVGFAYEQYF.

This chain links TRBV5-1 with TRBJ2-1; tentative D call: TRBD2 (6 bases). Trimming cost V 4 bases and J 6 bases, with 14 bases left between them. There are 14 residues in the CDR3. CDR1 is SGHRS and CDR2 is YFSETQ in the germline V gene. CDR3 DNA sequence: TGCGCCAGCAGCCAGACACTAGCTCGCAATGAGCAGTTCTTC. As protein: CASSQTLARNEQFF. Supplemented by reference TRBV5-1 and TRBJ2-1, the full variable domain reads KAGVTQTPRYLIKTRGQQVTLSCSPISGHRSVSWYQQTPGQGLQFLFEYFSETQRNKGNFPGRFSGRQFSNSRSEMNVSTLELGDSALYLCASSQTLARNEQFFGPGTRLTVL.

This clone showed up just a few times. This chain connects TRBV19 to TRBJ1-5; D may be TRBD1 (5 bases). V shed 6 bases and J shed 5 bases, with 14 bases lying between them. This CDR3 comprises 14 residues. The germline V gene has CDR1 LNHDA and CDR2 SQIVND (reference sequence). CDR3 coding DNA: TGTGCCAGTAGAGGGGACGTGGGACATCAGCCCCAGCATTTT. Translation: CASRGDVGHQPQHF.

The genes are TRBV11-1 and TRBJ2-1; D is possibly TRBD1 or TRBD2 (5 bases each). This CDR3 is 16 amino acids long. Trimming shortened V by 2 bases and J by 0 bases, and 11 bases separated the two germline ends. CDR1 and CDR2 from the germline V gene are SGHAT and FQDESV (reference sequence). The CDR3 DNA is TGTGCCAGCAGCTTAAGGGGAGTCTCCTCCTACAATGAGCAGTTCTTC. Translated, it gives CASSLRGVSSYNEQFF.

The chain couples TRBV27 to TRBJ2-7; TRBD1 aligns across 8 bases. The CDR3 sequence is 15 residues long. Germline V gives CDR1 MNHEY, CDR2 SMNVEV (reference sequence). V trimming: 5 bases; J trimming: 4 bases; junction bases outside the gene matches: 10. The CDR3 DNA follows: TGTGCCAGCAGTCCTCGGACAGGGCTTAGGTACGAGCAGTACTTC. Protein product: CASSPRTGLRYEQYF.

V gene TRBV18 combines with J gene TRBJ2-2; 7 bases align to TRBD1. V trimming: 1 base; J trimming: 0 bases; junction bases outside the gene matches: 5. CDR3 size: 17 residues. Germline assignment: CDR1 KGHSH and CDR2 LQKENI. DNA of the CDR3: TGTGCCAGCTCACCACGAAACAGGGGCGCGAACACCGGGGAGCTGTTTTTT. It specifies CASSPRNRGANTGELFF.

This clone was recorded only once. This CDR3 reads CASSEWEGRNSPLHF. CDR3 nucleotide sequence: TGTGCCAGCAGCGAATGGGAGGGGAGGAATTCACCCCTCCACTTT. This chain links TRBV2 with TRBJ1-6; the D gene is possibly TRBD1 (5 bases). Germline loops: CDR1 SNHLY, CDR2 FYNNEI. The CDR3 spans 15 residues. Deletions cut 6 bases from V and 7 bases from J, with 16 bases between.

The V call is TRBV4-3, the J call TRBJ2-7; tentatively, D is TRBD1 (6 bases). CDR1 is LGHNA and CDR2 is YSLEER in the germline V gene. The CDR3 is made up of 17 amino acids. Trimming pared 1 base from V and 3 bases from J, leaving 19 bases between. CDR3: CASSQAGVIGDLYEQYV. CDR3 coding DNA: TGCGCCAGCAGCCAAGCAGGGGTAATCGGGGATCTCTACGAGCAGTACGTC.

CDR3 amino acids: CASSSSNEQYV. Written as DNA, the CDR3 is TGTGCCAGCAGTTCCTCTAACGAGCAGTACGTC. This chain links TRBV6-5 with TRBJ2-7; D unresolved. The CDR3 is made up of 11 amino acids. Trimming cost V 4 bases and J 5 bases, with 6 bases left between them. Germline V gene sequence: CDR1 MNHEY, CDR2 SVGAGI.

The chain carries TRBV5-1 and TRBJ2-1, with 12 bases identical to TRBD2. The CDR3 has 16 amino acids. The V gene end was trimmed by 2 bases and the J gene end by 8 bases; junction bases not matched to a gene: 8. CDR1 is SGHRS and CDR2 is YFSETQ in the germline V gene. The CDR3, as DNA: TGCGCCAGCAGCTTAGGCCCTAGCGGGGGGGTATATGAGCAGTTCTTC. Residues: CASSLGPSGGVYEQFF.

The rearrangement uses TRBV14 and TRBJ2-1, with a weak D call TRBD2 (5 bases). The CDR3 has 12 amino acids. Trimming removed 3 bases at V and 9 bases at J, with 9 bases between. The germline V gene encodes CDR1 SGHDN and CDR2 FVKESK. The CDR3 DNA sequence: TGTGCCAGCAGCCATGTGACTACTGAGCAGTTCTTC. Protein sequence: CASSHVTTEQFF. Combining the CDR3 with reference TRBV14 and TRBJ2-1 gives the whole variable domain EAGVTQFPSHSVIEKGQTVTLRCDPISGHDNLYWYRRVMGKEIKFLLHFVKESKQDESGMPNNRFLAERTGGTYSTLKVQPAELEDSGVYFCASSHVTTEQFFGPGTRLTVL.

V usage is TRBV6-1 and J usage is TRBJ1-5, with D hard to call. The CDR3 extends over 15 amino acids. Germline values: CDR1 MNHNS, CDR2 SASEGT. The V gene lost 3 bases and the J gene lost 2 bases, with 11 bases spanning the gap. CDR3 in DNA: TGTGCCAGCAGTGACCCGAACGGGGGCAATCAGCCCCAGCATTTT. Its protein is CASSDPNGGNQPQHF.

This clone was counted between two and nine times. Written as DNA, the CDR3 is TGTGCCAGCAGCCAAGATGATCAGGGACTGGCGAACACTGAAGCTTTCTTT. This codes for CASSQDDQGLANTEAFF. The chain has TRBV4-2 and TRBJ1-1, with D possibly being TRBD1 (5 bases). Per germline, CDR1 LGHNA and CDR2 YNFKEQ. This CDR3 region has 17 residues. Trimming stripped 0 bases from V and 1 base from J, with 15 bases between.

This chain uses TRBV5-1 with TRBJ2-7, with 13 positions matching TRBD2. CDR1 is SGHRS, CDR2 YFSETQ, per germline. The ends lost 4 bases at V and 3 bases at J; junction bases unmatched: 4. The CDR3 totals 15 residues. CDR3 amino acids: CASSLGTSGDYEQYV. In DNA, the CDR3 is TGCGCCAGCAGCCTCGGGACTAGCGGGGACTACGAGCAGTACGTC.

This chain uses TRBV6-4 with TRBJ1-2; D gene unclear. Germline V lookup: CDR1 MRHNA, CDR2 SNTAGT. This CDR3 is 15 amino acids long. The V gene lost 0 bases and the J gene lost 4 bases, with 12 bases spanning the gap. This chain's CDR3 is CASSDSPLSTYGYTF. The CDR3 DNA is TGTGCCAGCAGTGACTCGCCACTATCTACCTATGGCTACACCTTC.

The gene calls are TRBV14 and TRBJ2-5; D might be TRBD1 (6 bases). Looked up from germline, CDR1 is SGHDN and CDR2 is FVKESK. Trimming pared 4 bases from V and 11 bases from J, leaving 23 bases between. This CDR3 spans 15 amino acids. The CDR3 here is CASSPPGTTLLEQYF. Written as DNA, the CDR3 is TGTGCCAGCAGCCCACCCGGGACAACCCTATTAGAGCAGTACTTC. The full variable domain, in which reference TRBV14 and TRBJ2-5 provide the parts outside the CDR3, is EAGVTQFPSHSVIEKGQTVTLRCDPISGHDNLYWYRRVMGKEIKFLLHFVKESKQDESGMPNNRFLAERTGGTYSTLKVQPAELEDSGVYFCASSPPGTTLLEQYFGPGTRLLVL.

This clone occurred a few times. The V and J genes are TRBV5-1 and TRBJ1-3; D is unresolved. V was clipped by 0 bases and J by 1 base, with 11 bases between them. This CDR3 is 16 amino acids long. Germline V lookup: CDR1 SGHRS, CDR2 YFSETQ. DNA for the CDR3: TGCGCCAGCAGCTTGGGGACTATAACTTCTGGAAACACCATATATTTT. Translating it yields CASSLGTITSGNTIYF.

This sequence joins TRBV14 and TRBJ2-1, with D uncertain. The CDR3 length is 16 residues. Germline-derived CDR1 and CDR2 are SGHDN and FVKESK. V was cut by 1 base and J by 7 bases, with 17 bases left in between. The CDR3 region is CASSQATMRIRNEQFF. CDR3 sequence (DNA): TGTGCCAGCAGCCAAGCAACTATGAGGATTAGGAATGAGCAGTTCTTC.

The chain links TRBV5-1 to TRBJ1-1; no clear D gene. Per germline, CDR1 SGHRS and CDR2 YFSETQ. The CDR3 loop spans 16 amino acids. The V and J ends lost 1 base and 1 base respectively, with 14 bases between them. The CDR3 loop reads CASSLRLSGKNTEAFF. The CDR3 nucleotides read TGCGCCAGCAGCTTGCGTCTGTCGGGGAAGAACACTGAAGCTTTCTTT.

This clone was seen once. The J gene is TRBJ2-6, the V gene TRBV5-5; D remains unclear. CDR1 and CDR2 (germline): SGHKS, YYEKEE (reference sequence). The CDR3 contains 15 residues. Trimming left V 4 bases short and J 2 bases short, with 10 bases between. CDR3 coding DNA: TGTGCCAGCAGCCGGCACGAGGCTGGGGCCAACGTCCTGACTTTC. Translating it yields CASSRHEAGANVLTF.

CDR3 residues: CAWRRADRGPEQYF. As DNA, the CDR3 is TGTGCCTGGAGAAGGGCGGACAGGGGACCCGAGCAGTACTTC. The chain recombines TRBV30 with TRBJ2-7; 9 bases align to TRBD1. From germline, CDR1 is GTSNPN and CDR2 SVGIG (reference sequence). This CDR3 has 14 amino acids. V lost 3 bases and J lost 6; bases outside the gene matches: 9. The full variable domain, completed using reference TRBV30 and TRBJ2-7, is SQTIHQWPATLVQPVGSPLSLECTVEGTSNPNLYWYRQAAGRGLQLLFYSVGIGQISSEVPQNLSASRPQDRQFILSSKKLLLSDSGFYLCAWRRADRGPEQYFGPGTRLTVT.